These T cell receptor beta chains were read from a single sample in a study of shared clonotypes between healthy human individuals. Measured with immunoSEQ multiplex PCR; TCRdb has only the in-frame clones, and not every one. This table holds approximately 2.4 million clones, almost 96% found once. The sample was naive CD4+ T cells sorted from blood. The receptors derive from a young man in good health. The CDR3 runs from the conserved cysteine through the conserved F or W. The order of the fields is clone size, J gene, V gene, D gene, CDR3 protein, CDR3 DNA. A D gene is named only where the DNA matches it firmly. Clone size is given for some rows only: seen once, a few or many times, or a class if the clone is expanded.

abundance: once
j_gene: TRBJ2-3
v_gene: TRBV7-9
d_gene: NA
CDR3aa: CASSFGSTDTQYF
CDR3nt: TGTGCCAGCAGCTTCGGATCAACAGATACGCAGTATTTT

abundance: NA
j_gene: TRBJ2-1
v_gene: TRBV29-1
d_gene: NA
CDR3aa: CSVEGWVPSGNEQFF
CDR3nt: TGCAGCGTTGAGGGTTGGGTCCCGTCGGGCAATGAGCAGTTCTTC

abundance: NA
j_gene: TRBJ1-3
v_gene: TRBV5-1
d_gene: NA
CDR3aa: CASSLGTPSSGNTIYF
CDR3nt: TGCGCCAGCAGCTTGGGGACTCCGAGCTCTGGAAACACCATATATTTT

abundance: NA
j_gene: TRBJ1-5
v_gene: TRBV18
d_gene: NA
CDR3aa: CASSVQGQQPQHF
CDR3nt: TGTGCCAGCTCAGTGCAGGGGCAACAGCCCCAGCATTTT

abundance: NA
j_gene: TRBJ1-2
v_gene: TRBV2
d_gene: NA
CDR3aa: CASSPGLNGYTF
CDR3nt: TGTGCCAGCAGTCCCGGACTGAATGGCTACACCTTC

abundance: NA
j_gene: TRBJ2-7
v_gene: TRBV28
d_gene: TRBD2
CDR3aa: CAGGTSGNQAHEQYF
CDR3nt: TGTGCCGGGGGGACTAGCGGGAATCAGGCCCACGAGCAGTACTTC

abundance: NA
j_gene: TRBJ2-5
v_gene: TRBV28
d_gene: TRBD2
CDR3aa: CASSPDSGGPTQETQYF
CDR3nt: TGTGCCAGCAGTCCGGACAGCGGGGGGCCAACCCAAGAGACCCAGTACTTC

abundance: NA
j_gene: TRBJ2-7
v_gene: TRBV2
d_gene: TRBD1
CDR3aa: CASSELYRGDAYEQYF
CDR3nt: TGTGCCAGCAGTGAGTTGTACAGGGGGGACGCCTACGAGCAGTACTTC

abundance: NA
j_gene: TRBJ2-7
v_gene: TRBV28
d_gene: NA
CDR3aa: CASRLEQGTYEQYF
CDR3nt: TGTGCCAGCCGCCTTGAACAGGGCACCTACGAGCAGTACTTC

abundance: NA
j_gene: TRBJ2-3
v_gene: TRBV7-2
d_gene: TRBD2
CDR3aa: CASSLTSGTDTQYF
CDR3nt: TGTGCCAGCAGCTTAACTAGCGGCACAGATACGCAGTATTTT

abundance: NA
j_gene: TRBJ2-1
v_gene: TRBV6-1
d_gene: TRBD2
CDR3aa: CASLRGGGAYNEQFF
CDR3nt: TGTGCCAGCCTCCGAGGCGGGGGTGCGTACAATGAGCAGTTCTTC

abundance: once
j_gene: TRBJ2-7
v_gene: TRBV30
d_gene: NA
CDR3aa: CAWTLGGSYEQYF
CDR3nt: TGTGCCTGGACCCTGGGGGGTTCCTACGAGCAGTACTTC

abundance: NA
j_gene: TRBJ2-1
v_gene: TRBV18
d_gene: TRBD2
CDR3aa: CASSLQGRLAVYNEQFF
CDR3nt: TGTGCCAGCTCACTTCAGGGTAGACTAGCGGTTTACAATGAGCAGTTCTTC

abundance: NA
j_gene: TRBJ2-5
v_gene: TRBV18
d_gene: NA
CDR3aa: CASSRGDPLGKETQYF
CDR3nt: TGTGCCAGCTCAAGGGGGGACCCACTCGGGAAAGAGACCCAGTACTTC

abundance: NA
j_gene: TRBJ2-2
v_gene: TRBV5-1
d_gene: NA
CDR3aa: CASSLELGANTGELFF
CDR3nt: TGCGCCAGCAGCTTGGAACTGGGGGCTAACACCGGGGAGCTGTTTTTT

abundance: NA
j_gene: TRBJ2-2
v_gene: TRBV28
d_gene: NA
CDR3aa: CASIDSGATGELFF
CDR3nt: TGTGCCAGCATCGACTCCGGGGCCACCGGGGAGCTGTTTTTT

abundance: NA
j_gene: TRBJ2-7
v_gene: TRBV19
d_gene: NA
CDR3aa: CASSTFFPSPGRRSYEQYF
CDR3nt: TGTGCCAGTAGTACCTTCTTCCCCTCTCCGGGACGGCGATCCTACGAGCAGTACTTC

abundance: NA
j_gene: TRBJ2-2
v_gene: TRBV11-2
d_gene: TRBD1
CDR3aa: CASSLRGTGRTGELFF
CDR3nt: TGTGCCAGCAGCTTAAGGGGGACAGGGCGAACCGGGGAGCTGTTTTTT

abundance: NA
j_gene: TRBJ1-3
v_gene: TRBV6-5
d_gene: NA
CDR3aa: CASSSAGASGNTIYF
CDR3nt: TGTGCCAGCAGTTCTGCGGGGGCTTCTGGAAACACCATATATTTT

abundance: NA
j_gene: TRBJ1-2
v_gene: TRBV6-6
d_gene: TRBD1
CDR3aa: CASSYPLPRGSYGYTF
CDR3nt: TGTGCCAGCAGTTACCCGCTCCCCAGGGGGAGCTATGGCTACACCTTC

abundance: NA
j_gene: TRBJ2-5
v_gene: TRBV11-1
d_gene: NA
CDR3aa: CASSLLLGGRRGETQYF
CDR3nt: TGTGCCAGCAGCTTATTGCTCGGGGGCAGGCGCGGGGAGACCCAGTACTTC

abundance: NA
j_gene: TRBJ1-2
v_gene: TRBV9
d_gene: TRBD1
CDR3aa: CASSVSTGNYGYTF
CDR3nt: TGTGCCAGCAGCGTCTCGACAGGGAACTATGGCTACACCTTC